Below, 28 T cell receptor beta chains from the same sample are listed, as sequenced in a study of shared clonotypes between healthy human individuals. Some clones are missing from TCRdb's copy, which holds only in-frame ones; the method was immunoSEQ multiplex PCR. Of approximately 320,000 clones in the sample, around 90% were seen once. Sequenced: memory CD8+ T cells sorted from blood. Stated subset: CD45RO+ cells pooled with CCR7-negative TemRA cells. These TCRs come from a man aged 18 to 29 in good health.

This clone was recorded many times. J is TRBJ1-5 and V is TRBV28; possible D gene TRBD1, 5 bases. The V end was cut by 5 bases, the J end by 5 bases, with 13 bases between. Germline CDR1 and CDR2: MDHEN and SYDVKM. The CDR3 totals 14 residues. CDR3 DNA sequence: TGTGCCAGCAGTCATGACAGCGCCGATCAGCCCCAGCATTTT. Amino acid sequence: CASSHDSADQPQHF.

This sequence joins TRBV4-1 and TRBJ2-7, with D hard to call. The CDR3 has 14 residues. Germline CDR1 MGHRA, CDR2 YSYEKL. V lost 2 bases and J 3 bases, leaving 11 bases between the germline ends. CDR3 amino acids: CASSQRVSLYEQYF. In nucleotides, the CDR3 is TGCGCCAGCAGCCAAAGGGTAAGCCTCTACGAGCAGTACTTC.

The rearrangement joins TRBV27 to TRBJ2-5; possibly TRBD1 for D (6 bases). V was pared by 0 bases and J by 0 bases, with 17 bases between. CDR1 and CDR2 (germline): MNHEY, SMNVEV (reference sequence). The length of the CDR3 is 18 residues. This CDR3 reads CASSLSNPDSDYQETQYF. CDR3 nucleotides: TGTGCCAGCAGTTTATCAAATCCGGACAGCGATTACCAAGAGACCCAGTACTTC.

This clone was observed once. The chain links TRBV4-1 to TRBJ1-2; perhaps TRBD1 as D (6 bases). Germline lookup yields CDR1 MGHRA and CDR2 YSYEKL. The V end was cut by 3 bases, the J end by 4 bases, with 12 bases between. CDR3 length: 14 residues. The CDR3 loop is CASSHTGGGYGYTF. The CDR3 DNA is TGCGCCAGCAGCCATACCGGAGGGGGCTATGGCTACACCTTC.

This clone has at least ten counts. V gene TRBV5-5 combines with J gene TRBJ1-5, with D uncertain. Trimming left V 0 bases short and J 7 bases short, with 14 bases between. CDR1 is SGHKS, CDR2 YYEKEE, per germline (reference sequence). This CDR3 comprises 15 residues. CDR3 region: CASSLAHAENQPQHF. CDR3 bases: TGTGCCAGCAGCTTGGCCCATGCAGAAAACCAGCCCCAGCATTTT.

This chain joins TRBV6-5 and TRBJ2-3; D might be TRBD1 (5 bases). Germline V CDR1 and CDR2: MNHEY, SVGAGI. V lost 5 bases to trimming and J lost 2 bases, with 11 bases between them. The CDR3 sequence is 14 residues long. The CDR3, as DNA: TGTGCCAGCAGTGAAATGGGGCACACAGATACGCAGTATTTT. Amino acid sequence: CASSEMGHTDTQYF.

Ten or more counts support this clone. Other DNA sequences from this sample encode an identical CDR3 as well. The rearrangement joins TRBV5-4 to TRBJ2-7, with D possibly being TRBD2 (6 bases). This CDR3 has 13 residues. CDR1 is SGHNT, CDR2 YYREEE, per germline (reference sequence). V gave up 0 bases and J gave up 4 bases, with 8 bases separating them. The CDR3 loop reads CASSLAAGYEQYF. The CDR3 DNA follows: TGTGCCAGCAGCTTGGCTGCGGGGTACGAGCAGTACTTC.

This chain links TRBV11-2 with TRBJ2-1, with 10 bases lining up with TRBD2. The CDR3 runs 18 residues. J gave up 4 bases and V 5 bases, and 14 bases lay outside the gene matches. In germline, CDR1 is SGHAT, CDR2 FQNNGV. The CDR3 is CASSPAPRTSGTYNEQFF. The CDR3 DNA reads TGTGCCAGCAGCCCAGCCCCCCGGACTAGCGGTACATACAATGAGCAGTTCTTC. The full variable domain, completed using reference TRBV11-2 and TRBJ2-1, is EAGVAQSPRYKIIEKRQSVAFWCNPISGHATLYWYQQILGQGPKLLIQFQNNGVVDDSQLPKDRFSAERLKGVDSTLKIQPAKLEDSAVYLCASSPAPRTSGTYNEQFFGPGTRLTVL.

The chain uses TRBV6-1 and TRBJ2-7, with 9 bases lining up with TRBD1. V lost 2 bases and J lost 3; bases outside the gene matches: 5. CDR1 is MNHNS and CDR2 is SASEGT in the germline V gene. There are 15 residues in the CDR3. For the CDR3, the DNA is TGTGCCAGCAGTGAACCACAGGGGGCTTACTACGAGCAGTACTTC. Translation gives CASSEPQGAYYEQYF.

The chain is built from TRBV5-1 and TRBJ2-5, with TRBD2 matching 7 bases. The V gene's germline CDR1 is SGHRS and CDR2 YFSETQ. The CDR3 sequence is 16 residues long. Trimming at V came to 7 bases and at J to 2 bases, leaving 14 bases not matched to a gene. The CDR3 spells CASFRPSGGTQETQYF. For the CDR3, the DNA is TGCGCCAGCTTCCGGCCTAGCGGAGGAACACAAGAGACCCAGTACTTC.

V gene TRBV27 combines with J gene TRBJ1-1, with TRBD1 as a possible D gene (5 bases). The CDR3 sequence is 14 residues long. V gave up 5 bases and J gave up 3 bases, with 13 bases separating them. CDR1 and CDR2 from the germline V gene are MNHEY and SMNVEV (reference sequence). The CDR3 coding sequence is TGTGCCAGCAGTCCCATCAGGGAGGACACTGAAGCTTTCTTT. As protein: CASSPIREDTEAFF.

This sequence joins TRBV30 and TRBJ1-1; the match to TRBD1 covers 7 bases. The germline CDR1 and CDR2 sequences are GTSNPN and SVGIG (reference sequence). The CDR3 extends over 17 amino acids. The trim removed 1 base at V and 3 bases at J, leaving 14 bases unmatched. In DNA, the CDR3 is TGTGCCTGGAGTGATATCGACAGGGCAGATAAGTACACTGAAGCTTTCTTT. It yields the protein CAWSDIDRADKYTEAFF.

The chain couples TRBV28 to TRBJ2-7; 8 nucleotides line up with TRBD1. V shed 5 bases, J shed 3 bases, and the junction held 9 bases outside the gene matches. The CDR3 totals 15 residues. Germline CDR1 MDHEN, CDR2 SYDVKM. The CDR3 is CASSLRDRLIYEQYF. The CDR3 coding sequence is TGTGCCAGCAGTCTAAGGGACAGGTTAATCTACGAGCAGTACTTC.

A single count supports this clone. V gene TRBV28 combines with J gene TRBJ2-7; 7 nucleotides align to TRBD1. From germline, CDR1 is MDHEN and CDR2 SYDVKM. The CDR3 has 16 residues. J lost 2 bases, V lost 3 bases, and 10 bases had no gene match. The CDR3 region has the DNA TGTGCCAGCAGTTTTGCGGTCCGGGACAGCACCTACGAGCAGTACTTC. Translation: CASSFAVRDSTYEQYF.

This chain uses TRBV30 with TRBJ2-5; tentatively, D is TRBD2 (5 bases). Looked up from germline, CDR1 is GTSNPN and CDR2 is SVGIG (reference sequence). The CDR3 loop spans 15 amino acids. Trimming pared 1 base from V and 5 bases from J, leaving 17 bases between. Here the CDR3 DNA reads TGTGCCTGGAGTGCAGGAGGACTCCTGGGGGAGACCCAGTACTTC. This encodes CAWSAGGLLGETQYF.

This clone has just one count. Only one base separates this from a far larger clonotype, so it likely reflects a read error. In DNA, the CDR3 is TGTGCCTGGGGGGCAGACGGACCACCCCTCCACTTT. Its translation is CAWGADGPPLHF. V gene TRBV30 combines with J gene TRBJ1-6, with D possibly matching TRBD1 (5 bases). The CDR3 is 12 amino acids. V lost 5 bases and J 11 bases, leaving 13 bases between the germline ends. Germline V gene data show CDR1 as GTSNPN and CDR2 as SVGIG (reference sequence).

This clone was seen only a few times. The chain uses TRBV4-3 and TRBJ2-3; possibly TRBD1 for D (6 bases). The CDR3 totals 15 residues. V was cut by 0 bases and J by 1 base, with 8 bases left in between. CDR1 LGHNA and CDR2 YSLEER come from the germline V gene. CDR3 loop: CASSQDNRGTDTQYF. CDR3 DNA: TGCGCCAGCAGCCAAGATAACAGGGGCACAGATACGCAGTATTTT.

The V gene is TRBV6-5, the J gene TRBJ1-2, with TRBD1 as a possible D gene (5 bases). The CDR3 spans 14 residues. Deletions cut 0 bases from V and 8 bases from J, with 13 bases between. CDR1 and CDR2 (germline): MNHEY, SVGAGI. In nucleotides, the CDR3 is TGTGCCAGCAGTTACTCGTATGAGGGGAACGGCTACACCTTC. Its translation is CASSYSYEGNGYTF.

The V call is TRBV6-5, the J call TRBJ2-7; D unresolved. Trimming took off 0 bases at V and 9 bases at J, with 18 bases between the two ends. The CDR3 extends over 15 amino acids. From germline, CDR1 is MNHEY and CDR2 SVGAGI. CDR3 nucleotides: TGTGCCAGCAGTTACTCAGAAGCAAAGCTTAACGGGCAGTACTTC. It is translated as CASSYSEAKLNGQYF.

The CDR3 DNA follows: TGTGCCAGCTCACCACCGAATCCCCTCGGTAATGAGCAGTTCTTC. As protein: CASSPPNPLGNEQFF. The chain uses TRBV18 and TRBJ2-1; D call uncertain. The CDR3 length is 15 residues. V lost 0 bases and J 7 bases, leaving 13 bases between the germline ends. Looked up from germline, CDR1 is KGHSH and CDR2 is LQKENI.

The chain couples TRBV11-2 to TRBJ2-1, with 9 bases lining up with TRBD2. This CDR3 has 15 amino acids. Germline CDR1 SGHAT, CDR2 FQNNGV. V was clipped by 3 bases and J by 7 bases; unmatched bases: 7. The CDR3: CASSFGSGSRNEQFF. Here the CDR3 DNA reads TGTGCCAGCAGCTTCGGTAGCGGGAGTAGGAATGAGCAGTTCTTC.

J is TRBJ2-7 and V is TRBV7-9; D is ambiguous. This CDR3 has 14 residues. V was cut by 1 base and J by 3 bases, with 10 bases left in between. Germline V gene lookup returns CDR1 SEHNR and CDR2 FQNEAQ (reference sequence). The CDR3: CASSLGGRFYEQYF. The CDR3 DNA reads as TGTGCCAGCAGCTTAGGCGGACGGTTCTACGAGCAGTACTTC.

The genes are TRBV4-1 and TRBJ2-2; D uncertain. V gave up 6 bases and J gave up 0 bases, with 14 bases separating them. The CDR3 is 16 residues long. CDR1 MGHRA and CDR2 YSYEKL come from the germline V gene. CDR3 DNA sequence: TGCGCCAGCAGTTCCAGATTACAGACGAACACCGGGGAGCTGTTTTTT. Protein sequence: CASSSRLQTNTGELFF.

Notes on this clone: Other DNA sequences in the same sample also yield this CDR3. The chain recombines TRBV2 with TRBJ2-7; 7 bases align to TRBD1. Germline lookup yields CDR1 SNHLY and CDR2 FYNNEI. The CDR3 extends over 15 amino acids. The ends lost 1 base at V and 0 bases at J; junction bases unmatched: 3. The CDR3 DNA sequence: TGTGCCAGCAGTGAAGGTCCAGGGGGCTCCTACGAGCAGTACTTC. Amino acids: CASSEGPGGSYEQYF.

The CDR3 coding sequence is TGTGCCAGCAGCCCCAGTGGTTCGAGGTATGCCGGCGGTGAGCAGTTCTTC. Translated, it gives CASSPSGSRYAGGEQFF. The V call is TRBV7-9, the J call TRBJ2-1; D call uncertain. The V end lost 5 bases, the J end lost 9 bases, and 26 bases lay between the germline ends. Germline-derived CDR1 and CDR2 are SEHNR and FQNEAQ (reference sequence). The CDR3 is 17 amino acids.

CDR3 nucleotides: TGCGCCAGCAGTGCCGACGACATGACGCACGGTTCACCCCTCCACTTT. It encodes CASSADDMTHGSPLHF. The V call is TRBV10-1, the J call TRBJ1-6; D is undetermined. CDR1 and CDR2 (germline): WNHNN, SYGVQD (reference sequence). V shed 4 bases and J shed 9 bases, with 19 bases lying between them. This CDR3 contains 16 residues.

The chain recombines TRBV7-9 with TRBJ2-3; 7 bases fit TRBD1. V dropped 5 bases and J dropped 5; count of bases not matched to a gene: 10. CDR1 and CDR2 from the germline V gene are SEHNR and FQNEAQ (reference sequence). The CDR3 contains 15 residues. The CDR3 bases are TGTGCCAGCAGCCCCTCGCCAGGGGGTGGAGATACGCAGTATTTT. As protein: CASSPSPGGGDTQYF.

CDR3: CATRDRGETQYF. The CDR3 nucleotides read TGTGCCACGAGGGACAGGGGCGAGACCCAGTACTTC. The chain employs TRBV28 and TRBJ2-5; 10 bases align to TRBD1. This CDR3 contains 12 residues. J gave up 5 bases and V 10 bases, and 4 bases lay outside the gene matches. CDR1 is MDHEN, CDR2 SYDVKM, per germline.